What follows is one T cell receptor (beta chain) and its context. The antigen is undetermined. The sample originates from a study of shared clonotypes between healthy human individuals. Study-wide context: The people who gave samples were a couple of women and a few men aged 18 to 49.

None of the donors, who were healthy HIV-negative adults, had recently had acute infections or vaccinations. Trimming took off 3 bases at V and 5 bases at J, with 8 bases between the two ends. CDR1 is SGHNT, CDR2 YENEEA, per germline. The CDR3 runs 13 residues. The table came from immunoSEQ multiplex PCR; TCRdb's copy has only in-frame clones and leaves some out. The table has fewer than 400,000 clones, roughly 70% seen once. General study results and limits: Sorted-subset samples were not fully sequenced, rarefaction indicated. The researchers took only blood, and tissue repertoires probably look different.

The rearrangement links TRBV11-3 to TRBJ2-1; D uncertain. Sequencing was done on a sample of memory CD4+ T cells sorted from blood. Described subset: CD45RA-negative fraction. The TCR was taken from a man aged 25-45 years in good health. The CDR3 DNA sequence: TGTGCCAGCAGCTTGAATAGGGACAATGAGCAGTTCTTC. Translation: CASSLNRDNEQFF.